These 23 T cell receptor beta chains were all obtained from the same sample, sequenced in a study of control samples from healthy donors and cancer patients. Generated by immunoSEQ multiplex PCR, the TCRdb table keeps only in-frame clones and is missing some. The table has about 69,000 clones, over 65% seen once. Sequenced: PBMCs. The source of these receptors is a woman aged 45 to 65 with lung cancer.

V and J are TRBV11-2 and TRBJ2-3; D not certain. The CDR3 has 14 residues. Trimming stripped 0 bases from V and 2 bases from J, with 6 bases between. The germline V gene has CDR1 SGHAT and CDR2 FQNNGV. The CDR3 sequence: CASSLEQITDTQYF. CDR3 bases: TGTGCCAGCAGCTTAGAACAGATCACAGATACGCAGTATTTT.

The chain uses TRBV18 and TRBJ1-6; 9 bases line up with TRBD1. The CDR3 loop spans 15 amino acids. CDR1 and CDR2 (germline): KGHSH, LQKENI. The V gene end was trimmed by 2 bases and the J gene end by 10 bases; junction bases not matched to a gene: 6. This CDR3 reads CASSPTGQGESPLHF. Written as DNA, the CDR3 is TGTGCCAGCTCACCAACGGGACAGGGTGAATCACCCCTCCACTTT. The variable domain in full, with the rest retrieved from reference TRBV18 and TRBJ1-6, is NAGVMQNPRHLVRRRGQEARLRCSPMKGHSHVYWYRQLPEEGLKFMVYLQKENIIDESGMPKERFSAEFPKEGPSILRIQQVVRGDSAAYFCASSPTGQGESPLHFGNGTRLTVT.

This rearrangement joins TRBV2 to TRBJ1-2; D uncertain. With 2 bases removed from V and 4 bases from J, the gap between germline ends came to 5 bases. CDR1 and CDR2 from the germline V gene are SNHLY and FYNNEI. The CDR3 is made up of 12 amino acids. The CDR3 here is CASSELLYGYTF. The CDR3 DNA reads TGTGCCAGCAGTGAATTGCTCTATGGCTACACCTTC.

The chain employs TRBV25-1 and TRBJ1-3, with D unclear. Looked up from germline, CDR1 is MGHDK and CDR2 is SYGVNS. This CDR3 contains 14 residues. Trimming shortened V by 7 bases and J by 0 bases, and 10 bases separated the two germline ends. CDR3: CASTESDSGNTIYF. The CDR3, as DNA: TGTGCCAGCACAGAGTCGGACTCTGGAAACACCATATATTTT. Combining the CDR3 with reference TRBV25-1 and TRBJ1-3 gives the whole variable domain EADIYQTPRYLVIGTGKKITLECSQTMGHDKMYWYQQDPGMELHLIHYSYGVNSTEKGDLSSESTVSRIRTEHFPLTLESARPSHTSQYLCASTESDSGNTIYFGEGSWLTVV.

The J gene is TRBJ1-1, the V gene TRBV7-9; D unclear. This CDR3 comprises 15 residues. CDR1 and CDR2 from the germline V gene are SEHNR and FQNEAQ (reference sequence). Trimming shortened V by 4 bases and J by 4 bases, and 16 bases separated the two germline ends. The CDR3 loop is CASSSASSASTEAFF. In nucleotides, the CDR3 is TGTGCCAGCAGCTCCGCCAGTTCGGCGAGCACTGAAGCTTTCTTT. The full variable domain, with the rest looked up from reference TRBV7-9 and TRBJ1-1, is DTGVSQNPRHKITKRGQNVTFRCDPISEHNRLYWYRQTLGQGPEFLTYFQNEAQLEKSRLLSDRFSAERPKGSFSTLEIQRTEQGDSAMYLCASSSASSASTEAFFGQGTRLTVV.

The chain is built from TRBV5-6 and TRBJ1-2, with D uncertain. Trimming cost V 1 base and J 0 bases, with 13 bases left between them. This CDR3 contains 16 residues. Germline V gene lookup returns CDR1 SGHDT and CDR2 YYEEEE. For the CDR3, the DNA is TGTGCCAGCAGCTTGCCCCTGGAGATTACTAACTATGGCTACACCTTC. This gives the protein CASSLPLEITNYGYTF.

This chain connects TRBV7-9 to TRBJ1-4, with 10 bases identical to TRBD1. The V and J ends lost 5 bases and 8 bases, in that order; junction bases with no gene match: 8. This CDR3 contains 15 residues. Germline assignment: CDR1 SEHNR and CDR2 FQNEAQ (reference sequence). The CDR3 DNA is TGTGCCAGCAGCCCAGGGACAGGGGAAGGAGAAAAACTGTTTTTT. This translates into CASSPGTGEGEKLFF.

This clone was observed at least ten times. The rearrangement joins TRBV28 to TRBJ2-2, with 10 bases lining up with TRBD1. The CDR3 contains 16 residues. V dropped 6 bases and J dropped 4; count of bases not matched to a gene: 8. The V gene's germline CDR1 is MDHEN and CDR2 SYDVKM. The CDR3: CASRLGTGASTGELFF. CDR3 sequence (DNA): TGTGCCAGCAGACTGGGGACAGGGGCTTCCACCGGGGAGCTGTTTTTT.

This rearrangement joins TRBV3-1 (or the pseudogene TRBV3-2) to TRBJ2-7; D is unclear. Trimming pared 3 bases from V and 6 bases from J, leaving 6 bases between. This CDR3 comprises 11 residues. In germline, CDR1 is LGHDT, CDR2 YNNKEL (reference sequence). The DNA of the CDR3 is TGTGCCAGCAGCCATTTTGGCGAGCAGTACTTC. Translated: CASSHFGEQYF.

This clone was counted only a few times. V gene TRBV20-1 combines with J gene TRBJ1-6; D is unclear. The CDR3 has 15 residues. V was shortened by 3 bases and J by 0 bases, with 9 bases between the two germline ends. Germline V gene data show CDR1 as DFQATT and CDR2 as SNEGSKA (reference sequence). The CDR3: CSASDASSYNSPLHF. For the CDR3, the DNA is TGCAGTGCTAGTGACGCAAGCTCCTATAATTCACCCCTCCACTTT.

The chain links TRBV18 to TRBJ2-7, with TRBD1 as a possible D gene (6 bases). The germline V gene has CDR1 KGHSH and CDR2 LQKENI. The CDR3 consists of 15 residues. Trimming cost V 4 bases and J 3 bases, with 16 bases left between them. CDR3 nucleotides: TGTGCCAGCTCACGGACCCGGGACACTTTCTACGAGCAGTACTTC. Protein product: CASSRTRDTFYEQYF.

The rearrangement links TRBV7-2 to TRBJ1-5; D gene uncertain. The germline V gene has CDR1 SGHTA and CDR2 FQGNSA. The CDR3 extends over 13 amino acids. V was shortened by 6 bases and J by 7 bases, with 13 bases between the two germline ends. The CDR3 nucleotides are TGTGCCAGCAGTTTACACCCTTTCCAGCCCCAGCATTTT. It is translated as CASSLHPFQPQHF.

V usage is TRBV6-5 and J usage is TRBJ1-5; 9 bases map to TRBD1. CDR1 MNHEY and CDR2 SVGAGI come from the germline V gene. There are 15 residues in the CDR3. Trimming took 2 bases from V and 2 from J; bases not matched to a gene: 1. The CDR3 spells CASSYTGGGNQPQHF. CDR3 nucleotides: TGTGCCAGCAGTTACACAGGGGGCGGCAATCAGCCCCAGCATTTT.

This rearrangement joins TRBV28 to TRBJ2-7; 10 nucleotides agree with TRBD1. CDR1 and CDR2 from the germline V gene are MDHEN and SYDVKM. Unmatched junction bases numbered 12, after V lost 6 bases and J lost 4 bases. This CDR3 has 16 residues. The CDR3 region is CASSLEAGGQGYEQYF. For the CDR3, the DNA is TGTGCCAGCAGCTTAGAGGCGGGGGGACAGGGGTACGAGCAGTACTTC.

The rearrangement joins TRBV6-5 to TRBJ2-5; TRBD2 is a possible D gene (5 bases). Per germline, CDR1 MNHEY and CDR2 SVGAGI. V was pared by 6 bases and J by 4 bases, with 12 bases between. The CDR3 runs to 13 residues. As DNA, the CDR3 is TGTGCCAGCAGAAAGGACTCCCGAGAGACCCAGTACTTC. This gives the protein CASRKDSRETQYF.

The CDR3 DNA follows: TGTGCCAGCAGCCAAGGGGCAGGGGTTGTCGGTCAGCCCCAGCATTTT. It translates to CASSQGAGVVGQPQHF. The chain uses TRBV3-1 (or the pseudogene TRBV3-2) and TRBJ1-5, with D perhaps TRBD1 (6 bases). This CDR3 has 16 residues. Trimming shortened V by 1 base and J by 6 bases, and 16 bases separated the two germline ends. CDR1 and CDR2 from the germline V gene are LGHDT and YNNKEL (reference sequence).

DNA of the CDR3: TGTGCCACCGGGGGAGGGGGCGAGGATACGCAGTATTTT. This gives the protein CATGGGGEDTQYF. This sequence joins TRBV24-1 and TRBJ2-3, with D perhaps being TRBD1 or TRBD2 (7 bases each). V shed 9 bases and J shed 6 bases, with 15 bases lying between them. Germline V gene lookup returns CDR1 KGHDR and CDR2 SFDVKD. This CDR3 is 13 amino acids long.

This clone was detected only a few times. The chain combines TRBV28 with TRBJ2-7; the match to TRBD1 covers 7 bases. Per the germline V gene, CDR1 is MDHEN and CDR2 is SYDVKM. The J segment lost 2 bases and the V segment lost 2 bases, leaving 3 bases of the junction unmatched. There are 14 residues in the CDR3. CDR3 protein: CASSLGDSTYEQYF. The CDR3 DNA reads as TGTGCCAGCAGTTTAGGGGACAGCACCTACGAGCAGTACTTC.

This chain joins TRBV6-5 and TRBJ2-7; unclear D gene. Germline V gene data show CDR1 as MNHEY and CDR2 as SVGAGI. This CDR3 comprises 14 residues. V was shortened by 5 bases and J by 0 bases, with 11 bases between the two germline ends. Here the CDR3 DNA reads TGTGCCAGCAGTCGACACGAAAGCTCCTACGAGCAGTACTTC. It specifies CASSRHESSYEQYF.

The rearrangement links TRBV11-2 to TRBJ2-1, with TRBD1 as a possible D gene (6 bases). Trimming removed 0 bases from V and 3 bases from J, with 15 bases in between. The CDR3 contains 17 residues. Germline CDR1 and CDR2: SGHAT and FQNNGV. The CDR3 is CASSLDFPTGSYNEQFF. The CDR3 DNA reads as TGTGCCAGCAGCTTAGATTTTCCCACAGGGAGCTACAATGAGCAGTTCTTC.

The chain couples TRBV6-5 to TRBJ1-1; D may be TRBD1 (5 bases). V was cut by 4 bases and J by 6 bases, with 18 bases left in between. The CDR3 contains 15 residues. Germline-derived CDR1 and CDR2 are MNHEY and SVGAGI. The CDR3 protein is CASSSNPGGAPEAFF. The CDR3 bases are TGTGCCAGCAGTTCCAACCCGGGCGGGGCTCCTGAAGCTTTCTTT.

The chain is built from TRBV5-4 and TRBJ1-6; D is possibly TRBD1 (5 bases). V was cut by 0 bases and J by 6 bases, with 10 bases left in between. Per the germline V gene, CDR1 is SGHNT and CDR2 is YYREEE (reference sequence). This CDR3 is 15 amino acids long. The CDR3 loop reads CASSLVETVNSPLHF. The CDR3 DNA sequence: TGTGCCAGCAGCTTGGTCGAGACAGTTAATTCACCCCTCCACTTT.

This chain uses TRBV18 with TRBJ1-1; no clear D gene. The V and J ends lost 2 bases and 8 bases respectively, with 12 bases between them. The germline V gene encodes CDR1 KGHSH and CDR2 LQKENI. The length of the CDR3 is 13 residues. CDR3 sequence: CASSPSTTVEAFF. The CDR3 region has the DNA TGTGCCAGCTCACCATCGACAACGGTCGAAGCTTTCTTT.